The 13 T cell receptor beta chains listed next were all sequenced from one sample in a study of CD8+ T cells in alopecia areata. Sequencing templates came from extracted RNA that was reverse transcribed into cDNA. TCRdb keeps only in-frame clones here, not all; method: immunoSEQ multiplex PCR. Of around 86,000 clones in the sample, about two thirds were seen once. Treatment denoted: oral pan-JAK inhibitor, 5-10 mg twice daily. Sequenced material: CD8+ T cells sorted from blood, taken at week 44, from a patient treated with tofacitinib. The receptors were sampled from a human donor with alopecia areata.

The chain couples TRBV7-2 to TRBJ1-2; the match to TRBD1 covers 7 bases. The junction had 11 bases not matched to a gene; V was cut back by 5 bases and J by 8 bases. The germline gives CDR1 SGHTA, CDR2 FQGNSA. The CDR3 is made up of 14 amino acids. The CDR3: CASSPLVRGGGYTF. The DNA for the CDR3 is TGTGCCAGCAGCCCCCTCGTCAGGGGGGGAGGCTACACCTTC.

The sample holds one count of this clone. This chain uses TRBV19 with TRBJ1-5; D unclear. From germline, CDR1 is LNHDA and CDR2 SQIVND (reference sequence). The V end was cut by 4 bases, the J end by 3 bases, with 7 bases between. This CDR3 spans 13 amino acids. This CDR3 reads CASSTADNQPQHF. The CDR3 coding sequence is TGTGCCAGTAGTACAGCTGACAATCAGCCCCAGCATTTT.

This sequence joins TRBV7-9 and TRBJ2-7; no reliable D call. Germline V gene data show CDR1 as SEHNR and CDR2 as FQNEAQ (reference sequence). This CDR3 has 13 amino acids. V was trimmed by 5 bases and J by 4 bases, leaving 12 bases between them. CDR3 sequence reads: CASSQWGSYEQYF. The DNA for the CDR3 is TGTGCCAGCAGCCAGTGGGGAAGTTACGAGCAGTACTTC.

The chain recombines TRBV11-3 with TRBJ1-1; D call uncertain. This CDR3 region has 13 residues. V was shortened by 5 bases and J by 6 bases, with 13 bases between the two germline ends. The germline V gene encodes CDR1 SGHNT and CDR2 YENEEA. The CDR3 nucleotides are TGTGCCAGCAGCCCCCGAGGAGACCCTGAAGCTTTCTTT. Its protein product is CASSPRGDPEAFF.

The chain uses TRBV9 and TRBJ1-2, with a possible D match to TRBD1 (5 bases). Germline V CDR1 and CDR2: SGDLS, YYNGEE. The CDR3 length is 12 residues. Trimming took 4 bases from V and 8 from J, leaving 12 bases between them. In DNA form, the CDR3 reads TGTGCCAGCAGCCCATATGGGGACGGCTACACCTTC. This codes for CASSPYGDGYTF.

In its sample, this clone was seen a few times. V is TRBV13 and J is TRBJ2-1; 7 positions match TRBD1. The germline V gene has CDR1 PRHDT and CDR2 FYEKMQ (reference sequence). This CDR3 is 13 amino acids long. Trimming cost V 5 bases and J 6 bases; bases outside gene matches: 4. The CDR3: CASSPGQSNEQFF. The CDR3 DNA sequence: TGTGCCAGCAGCCCGGGACAGAGCAATGAGCAGTTCTTC. Looking up the rest from reference TRBV13 and TRBJ2-1 gives the full variable domain: AAGVIQSPRHLIKEKRETATLKCYPIPRHDTVYWYQQGPGQDPQFLISFYEKMQSDKGSIPDRFSAQQFSDYHSELNMSSLELGDSALYFCASSPGQSNEQFFGPGTRLTVL.

The chain combines TRBV4-3 with TRBJ2-3; D remains ambiguous. The CDR3 loop spans 16 amino acids. Trimming stripped 0 bases from V and 2 bases from J, with 12 bases between. Per germline, CDR1 LGHNA and CDR2 YSLEER. The CDR3 protein is CASSQDFLANTDTQYF. The CDR3 coding sequence is TGCGCCAGCAGCCAAGATTTCCTCGCGAACACAGATACGCAGTATTTT.

This chain links TRBV11-2 with TRBJ2-2; TRBD2 matches 10 bases. The CDR3 has 15 amino acids. V was pared by 1 base and J by 5 bases, with 1 base of the junction left unmatched. Germline CDR1 SGHAT, CDR2 FQNNGV. The CDR3 nucleotides read TGTGCCAGCAGCTTAGCTAGCGGGGGAACCGGGGAGCTGTTTTTT. This codes for CASSLASGGTGELFF.

Notes on this clone: The junction and the germline gene differ at one end; a read error may be behind it. V and J are TRBV6-6 and TRBJ1-3; 9 positions agree with TRBD1. The CDR3 covers 13 residues. The V gene's germline CDR1 is MNHNY and CDR2 SVGAGI (reference sequence). This CDR3 is CASSYSDRGNMDF. In DNA, the CDR3 is TGTGCCAGCAGTTACTCGGACAGGGGTAATATGGATTTT.

The rearrangement links TRBV27 to TRBJ2-7; D might be TRBD1 (6 bases). V shed 6 bases and J shed 4 bases, with 19 bases lying between them. Per the germline V gene, CDR1 is MNHEY and CDR2 is SMNVEV (reference sequence). The CDR3 is made up of 15 amino acids. The CDR3 DNA is TGTGCCAGCAGCCAAGGGGCAGGGGCGGGTTACGAGCAGTACTTC. Translation gives CASSQGAGAGYEQYF.

The chain employs TRBV13 and TRBJ1-1; a weak D match, TRBD1 (6 bases). Trimming stripped 2 bases from V and 3 bases from J, with 13 bases between. Looked up from germline, CDR1 is PRHDT and CDR2 is FYEKMQ (reference sequence). The CDR3 spans 15 residues. This CDR3 is CASSLWGAWDTEAFF. The CDR3 coding sequence is TGTGCCAGCAGCTTATGGGGGGCTTGGGACACTGAAGCTTTCTTT.

This clone turned up a few times. The V gene is TRBV5-1, the J gene TRBJ2-7; 12 bases line up with TRBD1. The length of the CDR3 is 16 residues. The germline V gene encodes CDR1 SGHRS and CDR2 YFSETQ. Trimming cost V 6 bases and J 6 bases; bases outside gene matches: 13. CDR3 protein: CASTYNPGTGGREQYF. The DNA for the CDR3 is TGCGCCAGCACCTACAACCCCGGGACAGGGGGCCGCGAGCAGTACTTC.

The chain recombines TRBV13 with TRBJ2-3; unclear D gene. Germline loops: CDR1 PRHDT, CDR2 FYEKMQ (reference sequence). The CDR3 sequence is 11 residues long. Trimming took off 3 bases at V and 5 bases at J, with 3 bases between the two ends. CDR3 sequence (DNA): TGTGCCAGCAGCTTCGAAGATACGCAGTATTTT. Translating it yields CASSFEDTQYF. Using reference TRBV13 and TRBJ2-3 for the parts outside the CDR3, the full variable domain is AAGVIQSPRHLIKEKRETATLKCYPIPRHDTVYWYQQGPGQDPQFLISFYEKMQSDKGSIPDRFSAQQFSDYHSELNMSSLELGDSALYFCASSFEDTQYFGPGTRLTVL.